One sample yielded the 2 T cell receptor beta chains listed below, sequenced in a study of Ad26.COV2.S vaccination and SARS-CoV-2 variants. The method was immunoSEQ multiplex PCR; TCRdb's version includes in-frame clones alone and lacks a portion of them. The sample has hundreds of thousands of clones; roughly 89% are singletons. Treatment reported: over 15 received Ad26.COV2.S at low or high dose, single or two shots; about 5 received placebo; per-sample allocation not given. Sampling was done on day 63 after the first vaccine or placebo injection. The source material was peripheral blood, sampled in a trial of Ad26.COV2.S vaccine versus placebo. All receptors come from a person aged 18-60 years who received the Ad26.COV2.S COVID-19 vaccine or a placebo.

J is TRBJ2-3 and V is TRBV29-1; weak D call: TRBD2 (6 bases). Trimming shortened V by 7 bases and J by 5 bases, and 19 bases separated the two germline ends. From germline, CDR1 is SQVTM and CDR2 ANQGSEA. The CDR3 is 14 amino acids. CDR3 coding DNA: TGCAGCGCCCAAATGTGGGGGACTCTAGATACGCAGTATTTT. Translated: CSAQMWGTLDTQYF.

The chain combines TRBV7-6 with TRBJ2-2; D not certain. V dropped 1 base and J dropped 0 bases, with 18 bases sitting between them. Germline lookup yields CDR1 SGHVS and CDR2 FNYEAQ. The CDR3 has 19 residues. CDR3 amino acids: CASSLVPPAGDPNTGELFF. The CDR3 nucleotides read TGTGCCAGCAGCTTAGTGCCCCCCGCAGGCGACCCGAACACCGGGGAGCTGTTTTTT. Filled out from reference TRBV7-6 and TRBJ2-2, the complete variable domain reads GAGVSQSPRYKVTKRGQDVALRCDPISGHVSLYWYRQALGQGPEFLTYFNYEAQQDKSGLPNDRFSAERPEGSISTLTIQRTEQRDSAMYRCASSLVPPAGDPNTGELFFGEGSRLTVL.